This T cell receptor (beta chain) was documented in a study of blood T cell repertoires in COVID-19. Study background: T cells, B-cell-depleted T cells, or PBMCs provided the cDNA or gDNA that served as material.

Libraries were prepared by immunoSEQ multiplex PCR; TCRdb keeps only in-frame clonotypes and omits some of them. The sample yields 150,000 to 200,000 clones, around 80% seen once. The CDR3 is 13 amino acids. CDR1 is SGHDN, CDR2 FVKESK, per germline. V shed 9 bases and J 6 bases; nucleotides not matched to a gene: 10. The sample consisted of peripheral blood. This sequence was found in a man aged 55 to 70 with acute or convalescent COVID-19. The rearrangement joins TRBV14 to TRBJ2-7; 8 bases are a match to TRBD2. CDR3 sequence reads: CASKIRAGAEQYF. The CDR3 region has the DNA TGTGCCAGTAAGATAAGAGCGGGAGCCGAGCAGTACTTC.